Listed below are T cell receptor beta chains from one sample, sequenced in a study of sequential checkpoint blockade in melanoma. TCRdb keeps only in-frame clones here, not all; method: immunoSEQ multiplex PCR. The table shows about 5,700 clones, with 70% to 90% occurring only once. The specimen was CD8+ T cells sorted from blood (inferred from file names), collected from a patient given nivolumab and ipilimumab in sequence. The receptors were gathered from a human donor with melanoma. Each CDR3 is given with its conserved first and last residue. Each record gives: clone size, V gene, D gene, J gene, CDR3 protein, CDR3 DNA. D genes are given only for firm matches. Clone size is given for some rows only: seen once, a few or many times, or a class if the clone is expanded.

>.|TRBV30|TRBD1|TRBJ1-2
CAWSPGQGAEGYTF
TGTGCCTGGAGTCCTGGACAGGGGGCTGAAGGCTACACCTTC
>.|TRBV7-9|TRBD1|TRBJ1-4
CASSLNPWATGSLNEKLFF
TGTGCCAGCAGCTTAAACCCTTGGGCGACAGGGTCCCTTAATGAAAAACTGTTTTTT
>.|TRBV9|.|TRBJ1-1
CASSARETPNTEAFF
TGTGCCAGCAGCGCGAGGGAGACACCGAACACTGAAGCTTTCTTT
>.|TRBV21-1|.|TRBJ2-3
CASSNPIAGESRTDTQYF
TGTGCCAGCAGCAATCCAATAGCGGGAGAGAGTAGGACAGATACGCAGTATTTT
>.|TRBV27|.|TRBJ1-2
CASTNKAGSDGYTF
TGTGCCAGCACGAACAAGGCGGGGTCCGATGGCTACACCTTC
>once|TRBV21-1|.|TRBJ2-7
CASIGRMGARSYEQYF
TGTGCCAGCATCGGGAGGATGGGAGCTAGGTCCTACGAGCAGTACTTC
>.|TRBV5-4|.|TRBJ2-1
CASSLIVAEGEQFF
TGTGCCAGCAGCTTGATAGTAGCTGAAGGTGAGCAGTTCTTC
>.|TRBV28|TRBD1|TRBJ2-7
CASSREDRVLEQYF
TGTGCCAGCAGTAGGGAGGACAGGGTGCTCGAGCAGTACTTC
>.|TRBV2|TRBD1|TRBJ2-7
CASSGTGVSYEQYF
TGTGCCAGCAGTGGGACAGGGGTTTCCTACGAGCAGTACTTC
>.|TRBV27|.|TRBJ2-7
CASRPNPHRLYEQYF
TGTGCCAGCAGACCCAACCCGCACAGGTTGTACGAGCAGTACTTC
>.|TRBV29-1|TRBD2|TRBJ2-1
CSVLGLADYNEQFF
TGCAGCGTTCTTGGACTAGCGGATTACAATGAGCAGTTCTTC
>.|TRBV7-9|.|TRBJ2-7
CASRPGQTYEQYF
TGTGCCAGCAGACCCGGACAGACCTACGAGCAGTACTTC
>once|TRBV7-6|.|TRBJ2-7
CASSISRTYEQYF
TGTGCCAGCAGCATTAGCAGAACCTACGAGCAGTACTTC
>.|TRBV6-5|TRBD1|TRBJ2-3
CASNNRDRSTDTQYF
TGTGCCAGCAATAACCGGGACAGAAGCACAGATACGCAGTATTTT
>.|TRBV18|.|TRBJ2-7
CASSPESRAYEQYF
TGTGCCAGCTCACCAGAGTCCAGGGCCTACGAGCAGTACTTC
>.|TRBV5-6|.|TRBJ1-4
CASSLEGDFSEKLFF
TGTGCCAGCAGCTTGGAAGGGGACTTTTCTGAAAAACTGTTTTTT
>few|TRBV10-3|.|TRBJ2-7
CAISESAGSEQYF
TGTGCCATCAGTGAGTCGGCGGGGAGCGAGCAGTACTTC
>few|TRBV2|.|TRBJ2-6
CASAGPFSGANVLTF
TGTGCCAGCGCGGGACCGTTCTCTGGGGCCAACGTCCTGACTTTC
>.|TRBV19|TRBD2|TRBJ2-1
CASSMGGLEGNEQFF
TGTGCCAGTAGTATGGGGGGACTAGAAGGCAATGAGCAGTTCTTC
>.|TRBV28|.|TRBJ2-2
CASSLSWETGELFF
TGTGCCAGTAGTTTATCGTGGGAGACCGGGGAGCTGTTTTTT
>.|TRBV13|TRBD1|TRBJ2-3
CASSWTGGLHTQYF
TGTGCCAGCAGCTGGACAGGGGGCCTACATACGCAGTATTTT
>.|TRBV6-6|TRBD2|TRBJ2-3
CASSYVLAGGKDTQYF
TGTGCCAGCAGTTACGTCCTAGCGGGAGGGAAGGATACGCAGTATTTT
>.|TRBV20-1|.|TRBJ1-1
CSAANTEAFF
TGCAGTGCGGCGAACACTGAAGCTTTCTTT
>.|TRBV9|TRBD2|TRBJ2-1
CASSVGQAGAREQFF
TGTGCCAGCAGCGTAGGTCAAGCGGGAGCGAGGGAGCAGTTCTTC
>.|TRBV19|.|TRBJ2-7
CASSPRELSYEQYF
TGTGCCAGTAGTCCCCGGGAACTCTCCTACGAGCAGTACTTC
>.|TRBV9|.|TRBJ2-1
CASSVAGAADEQFF
TGTGCCAGCAGCGTAGCGGGAGCGGCGGATGAGCAGTTCTTC
>.|TRBV9|.|TRBJ2-7
CASSGDTPGYEQYF
TGTGCCAGCAGCGGGGACACCCCTGGCTACGAGCAGTACTTC
>.|TRBV27|.|TRBJ2-7
CASSLLATGFEDEQYF
TGTGCCAGCAGTTTATTAGCGACGGGGTTCGAGGACGAGCAGTACTTC
>once|TRBV7-6|TRBD2|TRBJ2-3
CASSPGTSGFTDTQYF
TGTGCCAGCAGCCCGGGGACTAGCGGATTCACAGATACGCAGTATTTT
>.|TRBV11-2|.|TRBJ2-2
CASSRRAFGELFF
TGTGCCAGCAGCCGGCGGGCTTTTGGGGAGCTGTTTTTT
>.|TRBV15|TRBD1|TRBJ2-7
CATSSSDRSYEQYF
TGTGCCACCAGTTCTTCGGACAGGAGCTACGAGCAGTACTTC
>few|TRBV4-1|TRBD1|TRBJ2-3
CASSYRGKDADTQYF
TGCGCCAGCAGCTACAGGGGAAAGGACGCAGATACGCAGTATTTT
>.|TRBV19|TRBD2|TRBJ2-7
CASGLSGRNEQYF
TGTGCCAGCGGGCTTAGCGGGAGAAACGAGCAGTACTTC
>.|TRBV4-2|.|TRBJ2-7
CASSQVDGSSYEQYF
TGTGCCAGCAGCCAAGTTGACGGGTCCTCCTACGAGCAGTACTTC
>.|TRBV27|TRBD1|TRBJ1-4
CASSYGTAVGEKLFF
TGTGCCAGCAGTTACGGGACAGCTGTCGGAGAAAAACTGTTTTTT